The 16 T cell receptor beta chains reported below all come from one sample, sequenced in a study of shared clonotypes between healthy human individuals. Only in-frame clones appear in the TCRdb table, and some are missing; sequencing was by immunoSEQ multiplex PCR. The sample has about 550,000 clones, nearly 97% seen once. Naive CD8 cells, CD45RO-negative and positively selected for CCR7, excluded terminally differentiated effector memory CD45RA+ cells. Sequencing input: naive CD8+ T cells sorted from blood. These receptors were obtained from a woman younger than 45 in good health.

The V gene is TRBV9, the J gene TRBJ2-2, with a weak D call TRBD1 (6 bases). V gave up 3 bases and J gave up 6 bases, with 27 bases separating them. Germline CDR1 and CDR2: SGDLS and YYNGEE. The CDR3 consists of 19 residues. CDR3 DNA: TGTGCCAGCAGCGACCCAAGGGGCGCGGCAGGGGCCAAAGCCGGGGAGCTGTTTTTT. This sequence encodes CASSDPRGAAGAKAGELFF.

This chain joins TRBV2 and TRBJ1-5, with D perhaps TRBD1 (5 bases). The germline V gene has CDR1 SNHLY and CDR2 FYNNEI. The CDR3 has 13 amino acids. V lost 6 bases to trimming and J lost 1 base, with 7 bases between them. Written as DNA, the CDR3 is TGTGCCAGCAGGGGACGGAGCAATCAGCCCCAGCATTTT. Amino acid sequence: CASRGRSNQPQHF.

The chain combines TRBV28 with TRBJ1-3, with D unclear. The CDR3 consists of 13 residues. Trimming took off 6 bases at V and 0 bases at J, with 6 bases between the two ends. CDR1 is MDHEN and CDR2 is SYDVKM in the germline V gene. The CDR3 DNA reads TGTGCCAGCAGCACTTCCTCTGGAAACACCATATATTTT. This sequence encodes CASSTSSGNTIYF.

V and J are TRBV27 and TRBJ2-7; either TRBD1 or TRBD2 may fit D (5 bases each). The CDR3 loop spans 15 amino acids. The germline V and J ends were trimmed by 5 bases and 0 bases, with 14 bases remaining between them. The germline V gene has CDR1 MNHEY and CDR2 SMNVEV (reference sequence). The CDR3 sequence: CASSLRGPLSYEQYF. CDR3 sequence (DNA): TGTGCCAGCAGTCTCCGGGGCCCTCTCTCCTACGAGCAGTACTTC.

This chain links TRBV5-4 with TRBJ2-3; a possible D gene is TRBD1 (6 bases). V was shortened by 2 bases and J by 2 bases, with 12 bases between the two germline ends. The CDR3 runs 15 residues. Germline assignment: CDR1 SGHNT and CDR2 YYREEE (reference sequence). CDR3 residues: CASSFRAGVTDTQYF. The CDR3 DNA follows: TGTGCCAGCAGCTTCAGGGCAGGGGTCACAGATACGCAGTATTTT.

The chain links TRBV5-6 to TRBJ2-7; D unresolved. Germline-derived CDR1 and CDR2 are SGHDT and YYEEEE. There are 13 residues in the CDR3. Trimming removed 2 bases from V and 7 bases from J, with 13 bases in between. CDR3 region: CASSLWTLEEQYF. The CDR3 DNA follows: TGTGCCAGCAGCTTATGGACCCTCGAAGAGCAGTACTTC.

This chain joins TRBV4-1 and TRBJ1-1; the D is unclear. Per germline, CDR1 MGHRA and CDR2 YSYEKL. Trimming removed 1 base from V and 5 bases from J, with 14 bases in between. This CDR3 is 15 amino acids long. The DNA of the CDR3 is TGCGCCAGCAGCCAAGTGACGGGGTTGGGGACTGAAGCTTTCTTT. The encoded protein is CASSQVTGLGTEAFF.

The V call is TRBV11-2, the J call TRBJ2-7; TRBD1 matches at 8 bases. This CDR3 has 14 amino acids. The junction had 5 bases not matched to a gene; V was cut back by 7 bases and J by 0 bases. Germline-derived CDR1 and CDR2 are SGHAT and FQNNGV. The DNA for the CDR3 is TGTGCCAGCACTACCGGGACAGGCTCCTACGAGCAGTACTTC. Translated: CASTTGTGSYEQYF. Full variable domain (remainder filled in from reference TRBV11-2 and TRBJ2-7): EAGVAQSPRYKIIEKRQSVAFWCNPISGHATLYWYQQILGQGPKLLIQFQNNGVVDDSQLPKDRFSAERLKGVDSTLKIQPAKLEDSAVYLCASTTGTGSYEQYFGPGTRLTVT.

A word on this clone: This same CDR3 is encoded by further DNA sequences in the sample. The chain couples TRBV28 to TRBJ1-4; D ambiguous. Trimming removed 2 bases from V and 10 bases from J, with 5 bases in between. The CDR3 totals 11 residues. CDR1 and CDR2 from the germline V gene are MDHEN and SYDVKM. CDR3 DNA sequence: TGTGCCAGCAGTTTAGGTACAAAACTGTTTTTT. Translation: CASSLGTKLFF.

CDR3 DNA: TGTGCCAGTAGTATGTCACCTGGGCTGATAGACGCCAGGGAGACCCAGTACTTC. Its protein product is CASSMSPGLIDARETQYF. The gene calls are TRBV19 and TRBJ2-5; D is unclear. The V gene lost 3 bases and the J gene lost 5 bases, with 25 bases spanning the gap. The CDR3 runs 18 residues. Looked up from germline, CDR1 is LNHDA and CDR2 is SQIVND (reference sequence).

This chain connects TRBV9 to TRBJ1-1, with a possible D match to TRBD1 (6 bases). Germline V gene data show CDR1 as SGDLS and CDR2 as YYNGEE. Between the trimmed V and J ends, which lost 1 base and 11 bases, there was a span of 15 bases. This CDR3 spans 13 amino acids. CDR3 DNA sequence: TGTGCCAGCAGCGTATTAGGGGGGAGAGAGGCTTTCTTT. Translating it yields CASSVLGGREAFF.

CDR3 DNA: TGTGCCAGCAGCTTACAAATCGGGACTAGCGGGGTCAATGAGCAGTTCTTC. It codes for CASSLQIGTSGVNEQFF. This chain uses TRBV7-6 with TRBJ2-1; 13 nucleotides match TRBD2. The CDR3 is 17 residues long. From germline, CDR1 is SGHVS and CDR2 FNYEAQ. V gave up 2 bases and J gave up 6 bases; unmatched junction bases: 7. Filled out from reference TRBV7-6 and TRBJ2-1, the complete variable domain reads GAGVSQSPRYKVTKRGQDVALRCDPISGHVSLYWYRQALGQGPEFLTYFNYEAQQDKSGLPNDRFSAERPEGSISTLTIQRTEQRDSAMYRCASSLQIGTSGVNEQFFGPGTRLTVL.

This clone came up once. CDR3 DNA: TGTGCCAGCAGCCCATTAGCGGGAGCTATGCCGAACACCGGGGAGCTGTTTTTT. Translating gives CASSPLAGAMPNTGELFF. This chain connects TRBV5-4 to TRBJ2-2; TRBD2 agrees at 9 bases. CDR3 length equals 18 residues. Germline trimming cut 4 bases from V and 0 bases from J; bases unmatched to any gene: 10. The V gene's germline CDR1 is SGHNT and CDR2 YYREEE (reference sequence).

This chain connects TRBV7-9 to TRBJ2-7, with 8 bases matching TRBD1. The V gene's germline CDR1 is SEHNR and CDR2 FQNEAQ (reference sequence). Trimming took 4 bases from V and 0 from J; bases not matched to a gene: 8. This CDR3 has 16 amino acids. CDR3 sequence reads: CASSSFQGADSYEQYF. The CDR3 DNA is TGTGCCAGCAGCTCCTTTCAGGGGGCCGACTCCTACGAGCAGTACTTC.

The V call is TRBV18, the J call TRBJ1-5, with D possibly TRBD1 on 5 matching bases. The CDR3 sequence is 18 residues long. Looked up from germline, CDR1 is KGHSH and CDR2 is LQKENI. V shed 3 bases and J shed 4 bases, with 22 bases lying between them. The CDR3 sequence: CASSPVIVRVEENQPQHF. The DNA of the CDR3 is TGTGCCAGCTCACCGGTGATTGTCAGGGTGGAAGAGAATCAGCCCCAGCATTTT.

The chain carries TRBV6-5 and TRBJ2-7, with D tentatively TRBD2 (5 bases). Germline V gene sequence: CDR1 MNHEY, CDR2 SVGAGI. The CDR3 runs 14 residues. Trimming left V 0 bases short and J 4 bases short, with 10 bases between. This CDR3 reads CASSYSRLSYEQYF. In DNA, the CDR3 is TGTGCCAGCAGTTACTCTCGACTATCTTACGAGCAGTACTTC.